Presented here are 21 T cell receptor beta chains from one specimen sequenced in a study of cytomegalovirus exposure and HLA in healthy donors (dated by TCRdb to the late 2010s). The method behind the library was the immunoSEQ multiplex PCR assay. For the multiplex PCR, a mixture combining 60 forward primers for TCR Vbeta segments and 13 reverse primers for TCR Jbeta segments was used. What TCRdb holds here is the immuneACCESS table cut down to in-frame rearrangements. Part of the clones is not present; checked against another copy, under half of the missing clones reflect an unresolved V gene, and the others are unexplained. The sample records 200,000 or so clones, roughly 83% of which are singletons. Around 0.38% of the sample lies in the top ten. Source material: PBMCs. Every receptor here comes from a male donor in good health and CMV-seropositive.

As regards this clone: Other DNA sequences within the sample encode an identical CDR3. The chain couples TRBV11-2 to TRBJ1-5, with D maybe TRBD1 (5 bases). The germline gives CDR1 SGHAT, CDR2 FQNNGV. The length of the CDR3 is 15 residues. V was shortened by 5 bases and J by 2 bases, with 13 bases between the two germline ends. CDR3 DNA: TGTGCCAGCAGCCTGGGACTCGGGGGCAATCAGCCCCAGCATTTT. This codes for CASSLGLGGNQPQHF.

The V and J genes are TRBV28 and TRBJ2-7; D may be TRBD1 (6 bases). The CDR3 covers 15 residues. The germline V gene has CDR1 MDHEN and CDR2 SYDVKM. V lost 7 bases and J 2 bases, leaving 18 bases between the germline ends. CDR3 amino acids: CASKVQGFAPYEQYF. Written as DNA, the CDR3 is TGTGCCAGCAAGGTACAGGGATTCGCGCCCTACGAGCAGTACTTC.

In the case of this clone: At one end the junction does not follow the germline gene, possibly because of a read error. This chain uses TRBV7-7 with TRBJ2-5, with a tentative D call TRBD1 (6 bases). The germline V gene has CDR1 SSHAT and CDR2 FNYEAQ (reference sequence). CDR3 length equals 15 residues. In DNA, the CDR3 is TGTGCTAGCACCTTAAGGGTGGCAGGGGCTGAGACCCAGTACTTC. This gives the protein CASTLRVAGAETQYF. Variable domain in full (rest from reference TRBV7-7 and TRBJ2-5): GAGVSQSPRYKVTKRGQDVTLRCDPISSHATLYWYQQALGQGPEFLTYFNYEAQPDKSGLPSDRFSAERPEGSISTLTIQRTEQRDSAMYRCASTLRVAGAETQYFGPGTRLLVL.

This chain uses TRBV7-2 with TRBJ1-2; 10 bases align to TRBD1. Germline V lookup: CDR1 SGHTA, CDR2 FQGNSA. This CDR3 comprises 15 residues. With 5 bases clipped from V and 8 bases from J, the junction kept 11 bases outside the gene matches. As DNA, the CDR3 is TGTGCCAGCAGCACCCGGGACAGGGGACTGGGGGGCTACACCTTC. This sequence encodes CASSTRDRGLGGYTF.

This chain joins TRBV5-1 and TRBJ2-3, with TRBD1 as a possible D gene (5 bases). CDR1 is SGHRS and CDR2 is YFSETQ in the germline V gene. The CDR3 runs to 15 residues. V was clipped by 2 bases and J by 0 bases, with 10 bases between them. Written as DNA, the CDR3 is TGCGCCAGCAGCTTTAAGGGGTCTAGCACAGATACGCAGTATTTT. Its translation: CASSFKGSSTDTQYF.

The CDR3 bases are TGTGCCATCAGTGAGTGGACAGGGGATGGCTACACCTTC. Its protein is CAISEWTGDGYTF. The chain has TRBV10-3 and TRBJ1-2; 9 bases align to TRBD1. Germline loops: CDR1 ENHRY, CDR2 SYGVKD. The CDR3 totals 13 residues. The V segment lost 1 base and the J segment 6 bases; nucleotides outside the gene matches: 0.

This chain links TRBV11-2 with TRBJ2-7, with TRBD2 matching 9 bases. With V trimmed by 1 base and J by 4 bases, 5 bases remained unmatched. This CDR3 is 15 amino acids long. Germline V gene lookup returns CDR1 SGHAT and CDR2 FQNNGV. CDR3 region: CASSLVSGLAYEQYF. The DNA of the CDR3 is TGTGCCAGCAGCTTAGTATCGGGACTAGCATACGAGCAGTACTTC.

This chain joins TRBV7-2 and TRBJ1-5; TRBD1 matches at 8 bases. The ends lost 3 bases at V and 4 bases at J; junction bases unmatched: 5. Germline V gene lookup returns CDR1 SGHTA and CDR2 FQGNSA. This CDR3 contains 15 residues. CDR3 protein: CASSFQTGVNQPQHF. The CDR3 DNA reads TGTGCCAGCAGCTTTCAGACAGGGGTAAATCAGCCCCAGCATTTT.

The chain employs TRBV7-6 and TRBJ1-4, with a weak D call TRBD1 (6 bases). This CDR3 spans 13 amino acids. Trimming took off 4 bases at V and 8 bases at J, with 11 bases between the two ends. CDR1 is SGHVS, CDR2 FNYEAQ, per germline. In DNA form, the CDR3 reads TGTGCCAGCAGCTCCGGGACATCCGAAAAACTGTTTTTT. It specifies CASSSGTSEKLFF.

This sequence joins TRBV5-1 and TRBJ1-5, with 11 bases matching TRBD1. V trimming: 4 bases; J trimming: 5 bases; junction bases outside the gene matches: 5. CDR1 and CDR2 from the germline V gene are SGHRS and YFSETQ. The CDR3 is made up of 15 amino acids. The CDR3 loop reads CASSPRTGGDQPQHF. The DNA for the CDR3 is TGCGCCAGCAGCCCACGGACAGGGGGCGATCAGCCCCAGCATTTT.

J is TRBJ1-2 and V is TRBV4-2; D gene ambiguous. This CDR3 region has 15 residues. CDR1 and CDR2 (germline): LGHNA, YNFKEQ. The V and J ends lost 3 bases and 6 bases respectively, with 17 bases between them. In DNA, the CDR3 is TGTGCCAGCAGCCAGGAGGACTCTTCTTGGGATGGCTACACCTTC. Its protein product is CASSQEDSSWDGYTF.

The chain is built from TRBV6-6 and TRBJ1-2; TRBD1 matches 7 bases. CDR3 size: 13 residues. Germline V gene sequence: CDR1 MNHNY, CDR2 SVGAGI (reference sequence). V lost 4 bases, J lost 4 bases, and 3 bases stayed unmatched. Written as DNA, the CDR3 is TGTGCCAGCAGTTCCACAGGGGTCTATGGCTACACCTTC. It codes for CASSSTGVYGYTF.

The chain links TRBV9 to TRBJ2-7; the match to TRBD1 covers 10 bases. V gave up 1 base and J gave up 6 bases; unmatched junction bases: 7. This CDR3 is built from 15 residues. CDR1 and CDR2 from the germline V gene are SGDLS and YYNGEE. CDR3 DNA: TGTGCCAGCAGCGTAACCGGGACAGGGGCTCCCGAGCAGTACTTC. Translating it yields CASSVTGTGAPEQYF.

CDR3 coding DNA: TGTGCCACCAGCTTCCGTCCGGGCTACACCTTC. Amino acids: CATSFRPGYTF. This chain connects TRBV15 to TRBJ1-2; D unresolved. Trimming left V 5 bases short and J 8 bases short, with 9 bases between. CDR1 is LNHNV, CDR2 YYDKDF, per germline (reference sequence). The CDR3 runs to 11 residues.

V is TRBV18 and J is TRBJ2-3; D not certain. This CDR3 has 12 amino acids. Germline V gene lookup returns CDR1 KGHSH and CDR2 LQKENI. Trimming removed 0 bases from V and 9 bases from J, with 7 bases in between. The CDR3 loop reads CASSPPEQTQYF. The CDR3 DNA follows: TGTGCCAGCTCACCACCGGAACAGACGCAGTATTTT.

This clone was observed a handful of times. One end of the junction is discordant with germline, which a read error may explain. The chain uses TRBV19 and TRBJ2-2, with D perhaps TRBD1 (7 bases). This CDR3 is built from 14 residues. Germline lookup yields CDR1 LNHDA and CDR2 SQIVND (reference sequence). CDR3 nucleotides: TGTGCCAGTAGGGCAGGGGGGAACTCCGGGGAGCTGTTTTTT. Translated, it gives CASRAGGNSGELFF.

As concerns this clone: The junction departs from the called germline gene at one end, perhaps through a read error. The J gene is TRBJ2-5, the V gene TRBV19; 8 nucleotides line up with TRBD1. This CDR3 has 15 amino acids. Per germline, CDR1 LNHDA and CDR2 SQIVND (reference sequence). The CDR3 loop is CASRPGQGNLEAQYF. The CDR3 DNA is TGTGCCAGTAGACCTGGACAGGGTAACTTAGAGGCCCAGTACTTC.

The rearrangement joins TRBV9 to TRBJ2-2; unclear D gene. V lost 3 bases and J lost 1, with 4 bases in between. The length of the CDR3 is 13 residues. Germline assignment: CDR1 SGDLS and CDR2 YYNGEE. The CDR3 loop reads CASSGQNTGELFF. In DNA form, the CDR3 reads TGTGCCAGCAGCGGACAGAACACCGGGGAGCTGTTTTTT.

The chain employs TRBV7-8 and TRBJ2-1, with D possibly matching TRBD1 (5 bases). Germline values: CDR1 SGHVS, CDR2 FQNEAQ. Between the trimmed V and J ends, which lost 4 bases and 4 bases, there was a span of 17 bases. This CDR3 comprises 16 residues. The CDR3 here is CASSSLPRGGYNEQFF. The DNA for the CDR3 is TGTGCCAGCAGCTCCCTCCCTAGGGGTGGGTACAATGAGCAGTTCTTC.

The chain joins TRBV5-1 to TRBJ1-6; 10 nucleotides align to TRBD1. CDR1 is SGHRS and CDR2 is YFSETQ in the germline V gene. The CDR3 sequence is 18 residues long. Germline trimming cut 4 bases from V and 0 bases from J; bases unmatched to any gene: 7. CDR3 residues: CASSPAGTGVSYNSPLHF. DNA of the CDR3: TGCGCCAGCAGCCCAGCCGGGACAGGGGTCTCCTATAATTCACCCCTCCACTTT.

J is TRBJ2-5 and V is TRBV11-2, with TRBD1 as a possible D gene (5 bases). In germline, CDR1 is SGHAT, CDR2 FQNNGV. The CDR3 covers 11 residues. V lost 2 bases and J 7 bases, leaving 5 bases between the germline ends. The chain's CDR3 is CASSLQGTQYF. The CDR3 DNA sequence: TGTGCCAGCAGCTTACAGGGGACCCAGTACTTC. The full variable domain, rest sourced from reference TRBV11-2 and TRBJ2-5, is EAGVAQSPRYKIIEKRQSVAFWCNPISGHATLYWYQQILGQGPKLLIQFQNNGVVDDSQLPKDRFSAERLKGVDSTLKIQPAKLEDSAVYLCASSLQGTQYFGPGTRLLVL.